The clone carrying this T cell receptor (beta chain) has a handful of counts. The CDR3 extends over 14 amino acids. V shed 1 base, J shed 3 bases, and the junction held 3 bases outside the gene matches. Germline CDR1 reads DFQATT; CDR2 reads SNEGSKA (reference sequence). TCRdb used MiXCR to reprocess the reads, holding one entry per CDR3 protein. The top ten hold under 3.5% of the sample, which has 15,000 to 20,000 distinct CDR3 sequences, 10% to 13% seen once. This sample is drawn from a study of type 1 regulatory T cells. Study background: This in vitro CD4 product, T-allo10, is enriched for Tr1 cells and alloantigen-specific.

The rearrangement links TRBV20-1 to TRBJ1-2; 9 bases are a match to TRBD1. Sample: CD4+ T cells, either the whole sample or a sorted fraction (not recorded which). The clonotype comes from a human donor in good health. The CDR3 coding sequence is TGCAGTGCTAGAGGCCGGGACAGGGACTATGGCTACACCTTC. Translation: CSARGRDRDYGYTF.